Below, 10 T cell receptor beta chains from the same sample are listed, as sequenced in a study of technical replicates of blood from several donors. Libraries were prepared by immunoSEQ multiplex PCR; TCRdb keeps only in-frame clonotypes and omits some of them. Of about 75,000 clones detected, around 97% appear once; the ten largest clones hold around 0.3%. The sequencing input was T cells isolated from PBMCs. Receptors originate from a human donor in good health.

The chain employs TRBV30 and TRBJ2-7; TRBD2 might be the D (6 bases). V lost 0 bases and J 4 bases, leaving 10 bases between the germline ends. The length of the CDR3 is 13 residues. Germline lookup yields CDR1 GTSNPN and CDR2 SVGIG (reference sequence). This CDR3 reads CAWSVQAGYEQYF. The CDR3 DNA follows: TGTGCCTGGAGTGTGCAGGCGGGGTACGAGCAGTACTTC.

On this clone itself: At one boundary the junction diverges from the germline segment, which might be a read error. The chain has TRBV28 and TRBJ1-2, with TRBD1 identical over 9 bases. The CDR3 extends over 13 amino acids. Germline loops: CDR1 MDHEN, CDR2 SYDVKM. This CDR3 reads CASSSTGGYGHTF. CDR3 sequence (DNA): TGTGCCAGCAGTTCGACAGGGGGGTATGGCCACACCTTC.

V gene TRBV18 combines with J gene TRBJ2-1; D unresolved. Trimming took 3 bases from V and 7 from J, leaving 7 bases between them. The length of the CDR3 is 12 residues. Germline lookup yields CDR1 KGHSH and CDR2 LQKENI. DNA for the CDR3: TGTGCCAGCTCACCGAACAGAAATGAGCAGTTCTTC. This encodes CASSPNRNEQFF.

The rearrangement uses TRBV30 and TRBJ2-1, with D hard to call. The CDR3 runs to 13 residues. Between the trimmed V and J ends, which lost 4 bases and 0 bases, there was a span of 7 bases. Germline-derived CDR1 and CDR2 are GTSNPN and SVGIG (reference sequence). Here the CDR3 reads CAWTPSSYNEQFF. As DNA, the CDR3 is TGTGCCTGGACACCTAGCTCCTACAATGAGCAGTTCTTC.

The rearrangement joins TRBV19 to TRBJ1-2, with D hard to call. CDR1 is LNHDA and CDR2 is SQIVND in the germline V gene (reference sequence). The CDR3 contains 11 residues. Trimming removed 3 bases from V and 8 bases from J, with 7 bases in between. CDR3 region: CASSMGRGYTF. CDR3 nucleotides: TGTGCCAGTAGTATGGGGAGAGGCTACACCTTC.

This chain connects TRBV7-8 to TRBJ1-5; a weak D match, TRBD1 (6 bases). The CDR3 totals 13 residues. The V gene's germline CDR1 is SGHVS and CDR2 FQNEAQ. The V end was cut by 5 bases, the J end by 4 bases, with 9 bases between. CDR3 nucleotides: TGTGCCAGCAGCCGGACAGTTAATCAGCCCCAGCATTTT. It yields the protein CASSRTVNQPQHF.

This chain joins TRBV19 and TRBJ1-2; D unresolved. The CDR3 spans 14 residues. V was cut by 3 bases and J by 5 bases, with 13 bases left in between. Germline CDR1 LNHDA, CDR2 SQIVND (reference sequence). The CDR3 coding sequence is TGTGCCAGTAGTATCGGAGGTCATGGGTATGGCTACACCTTC. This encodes CASSIGGHGYGYTF.

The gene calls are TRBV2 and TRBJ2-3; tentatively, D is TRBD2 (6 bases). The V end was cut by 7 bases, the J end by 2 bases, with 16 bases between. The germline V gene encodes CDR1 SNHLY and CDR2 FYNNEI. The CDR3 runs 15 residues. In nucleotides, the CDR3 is TGTGCCAGCACAAATTGGGGGGATAACACAGATACGCAGTATTTT. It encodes CASTNWGDNTDTQYF. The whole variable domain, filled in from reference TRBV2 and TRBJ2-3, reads EPEVTQTPSHQVTQMGQEVILRCVPISNHLYFYWYRQILGQKVEFLVSFYNNEISEKSEIFDDQFSVERPDGSNFTLKIRSTKLEDSAMYFCASTNWGDNTDTQYFGPGTRLTVL.

This chain's CDR3 is CASADSQLGTDTQYF. In nucleotides, the CDR3 is TGTGCCAGCGCTGACAGCCAGTTGGGGACAGATACGCAGTATTTT. V gene TRBV6-1 combines with J gene TRBJ2-3; the D gene is possibly TRBD1 (5 bases). Germline loops: CDR1 MNHNS, CDR2 SASEGT. V was clipped by 8 bases and J by 3 bases, with 18 bases between them. The CDR3 has 15 residues.

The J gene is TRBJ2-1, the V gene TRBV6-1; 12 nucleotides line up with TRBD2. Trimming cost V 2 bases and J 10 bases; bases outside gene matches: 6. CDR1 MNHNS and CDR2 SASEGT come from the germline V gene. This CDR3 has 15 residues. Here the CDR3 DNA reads TGTGCCAGCAGTGAATTCCTAGCGGGAGGGAGGGAGCAGTTCTTC. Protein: CASSEFLAGGREQFF.